This T cell receptor (beta chain) was sequenced for a study of blood T cell repertoires in COVID-19. The overall study: PBMCs, B-cell-depleted T cells, or T cells provided the cDNA or gDNA that made up the material.

The CDR3 is 16 amino acids. After removal of 2 bases from V and 4 bases from J, the junction contained 6 bases not matched to a gene. Using immunoSEQ multiplex PCR, the repertoire was profiled, and TCRdb retains in-frame clones only, with some absent. The sample records about 310,000 clones, approximately 87% being singletons. This chain connects TRBV23-1 to TRBJ1-5; the match to TRBD1 covers 9 bases. Being an ORF, TRBV23-1 has a function that is uncertain. The sequencing input was peripheral blood. The TCR comes from a woman aged 45-65 years who had recovered from COVID-19. The CDR3 region has the DNA TGCGCCAGCAGTCAACTGACAGGGGGGAGGAATCAGCCCCAGCATTTT. Its translation is CASSQLTGGRNQPQHF.